This is a list of T cell receptor beta chains from one sample in a study of PD-L1 blockade in urothelial cancer. Clones were sequenced by immunoSEQ multiplex PCR, and TCRdb holds only the in-frame ones, with some missing. The profile shows roughly 77,000 clones, 84% of them singletons. Sequenced material: PBMCs, taken around atezolizumab (anti-PD-L1) treatment. The receptors were sampled from a woman between 65 and 79 years old with urothelial cancer. CDR3s include the opening cysteine and the closing phenylalanine or tryptophan. A D gene is named only where the DNA matches it firmly. Only some rows state a clone size, as once, few, many or a class for expanded clones.

>TRBJ2-6|TRBV5-5|TRBD2|once
TGTGCCAGCAGCTTTAGCGGGGGCGGTGCTGGGGCCAACGTCCTGACTTTC
CASSFSGGGAGANVLTF
>TRBJ2-3|TRBV29-1|TRBD1|once
TGCAGCGCCGGACAGGGTAGCACAGATACGCAGTATTTT
CSAGQGSTDTQYF
>TRBJ2-7|TRBV27|TRBD2|once
TGTGCCAGCAGCCGCATTGGACTAGCGGAGGGCTACGAGCAGTACTTC
CASSRIGLAEGYEQYF
>TRBJ2-7|TRBV7-9|TRBD2|-
TGTGCCAGCAGCTACAATTTGCTAGCGGGGTCCTACGAGCAGTACTTC
CASSYNLLAGSYEQYF
>TRBJ1-4|TRBV7-2|-|-
TGTGCCAGCAGCTTACAGGGGATGGGTAATGAAAAACTGTTTTTT
CASSLQGMGNEKLFF
>TRBJ2-7|TRBV6-5|TRBD1|-
TGTGCCAGCAGTTACTCGGGACAGGGTGCGTACGAGCAGTACTTC
CASSYSGQGAYEQYF
>TRBJ1-1|TRBV2|-|few
TGTGCCAGCAGGCCGGGACACCCGAACACTGAAGCTTTCTTT
CASRPGHPNTEAFF
>TRBJ1-5|TRBV6-6|-|-
TGTGCCAGCAAACAGGCAGGGGACAATCAGCCCCAGCATTTT
CASKQAGDNQPQHF
>TRBJ1-3|TRBV28|-|-
TGTGCCAGCAGTTTATGGTCGGTGTCTGGAAACACCATATATTTT
CASSLWSVSGNTIYF
>TRBJ2-2|TRBV5-1|-|-
TGCGCCAGCAGCTTCGCAGGGGCGGTCGGGGAGCTGTTTTTT
CASSFAGAVGELFF
>TRBJ2-7|TRBV7-8|-|-
TGTGCCAGCAGCTTAGTCGCAGGGACAACCTACGAGCAGTACTTC
CASSLVAGTTYEQYF
>TRBJ2-1|TRBV6-5|-|few
TGTGCCAGCAGTTATTCCCGGAGGGGGGGCCATGAGCAGTTCTTC
CASSYSRRGGHEQFF
>TRBJ2-1|TRBV5-6|TRBD2|-
TGTGCCAGCAGCTCGCTAGCGGGGGGGTTCCACAATGAGCAGTTCTTC
CASSSLAGGFHNEQFF
>TRBJ2-1|TRBV5-4|-|-
TGTGCCAGCAGCCCGCGTACAGAGGAGCAGTTCTTC
CASSPRTEEQFF
>TRBJ1-2|TRBV7-9|TRBD1|few
TGTGCCAGCAGCTTAGACACAGGGGTTAACTATGGCTACACCTTC
CASSLDTGVNYGYTF
>TRBJ2-7|TRBV19|-|-
TGTGCCAGTAGTAACACCGTGGAGCAGTACTTC
CASSNTVEQYF
>TRBJ2-1|TRBV21-1|-|few
TGTGCCAGCAGCAAAGAGAGGATGCGAAGCTCCTACAATGAGCAGTTCTTC
CASSKERMRSSYNEQFF
>TRBJ2-1|TRBV5-1|TRBD2|-
TGCGCCAGCATTCAGCGGGAGGGCCGGGGGGTGAATGAGCAGTTCTTC
CASIQREGRGVNEQFF
>TRBJ1-5|TRBV28|-|-
TGTGCCAGCAACAAACACCTGGGCAATCAGCCCCAGCATTTT
CASNKHLGNQPQHF
>TRBJ2-7|TRBV6-1|TRBD2|-
TGTGCCAGCTACAACGTCGCGGGGGGGTGGTACGAGCAGTACTTC
CASYNVAGGWYEQYF
>TRBJ1-2|TRBV11-2|TRBD1|-
TGTGCCAGCAGCTCTTCCCGATTGGGACAGGGGGCTGGTGGCTACACCTTC
CASSSSRLGQGAGGYTF
>TRBJ2-1|TRBV10-3|TRBD1|-
TGTGCCATCAGTGAGACCAGGGGGCATGAGCAGTTCTTC
CAISETRGHEQFF
>TRBJ2-1|TRBV18|TRBD2|-
TGTGCCAGCTCACCTACTAGCGGGGGGGCCTACAATGAGCAGTTCTTC
CASSPTSGGAYNEQFF
>TRBJ2-1|TRBV6-5|-|-
TGTGCCAGCAGTTACTCTCTCACAACCGATGAGCAGTTCTTC
CASSYSLTTDEQFF
>TRBJ2-5|TRBV28|TRBD1|-
TGTGCCAGCAGTTTAGGACAGGGGCTTGAGGAGACCCAGTACTTC
CASSLGQGLEETQYF
>TRBJ2-5|TRBV4-2|TRBD2|once
TGTGCCAGCAGCCAAGTGGTTTCGGGACTAGCGGGAGGGCGTAGCGAGACCCAGTACTTC
CASSQVVSGLAGGRSETQYF
>TRBJ2-2|TRBV7-9|-|-
TGTGCCAGCAGCTCCACCGGGACTTACACCGGGGAGCTGTTTTTT
CASSSTGTYTGELFF
>TRBJ2-7|TRBV7-9|TRBD1|-
TGTGCCAGCAGCTTAGCTCCAGGGGGCTACGTCCTCTCCTACGAGCAGTACTTC
CASSLAPGGYVLSYEQYF
>TRBJ1-5|TRBV7-8|-|once
TGTGCCAGCAGCTTCACCGAGTTGCAGCCCCAGCATTTT
CASSFTELQPQHF
>TRBJ2-5|TRBV25-1|TRBD2|-
TGTGCCAGCAGTCTTTGGGGGGAGGGCCAAGAGACCCAGTACTTC
CASSLWGEGQETQYF
>TRBJ1-2|TRBV5-6|TRBD1|-
TGTGCCAGCAGCTTTTCATCCGGGACAGGGGACAACTATGGCTACACCTTC
CASSFSSGTGDNYGYTF
>TRBJ1-1|TRBV2|TRBD1|-
TGTGCCAGCAGCGGCCGGGACAGGGACACTGAAGCTTTCTTT
CASSGRDRDTEAFF
>TRBJ1-5|TRBV19|TRBD1|once
TGTGCCAGTAGGCTCGGGACAGGGTCAATGGGCAATCAGCCCCAGCATTTT
CASRLGTGSMGNQPQHF
>TRBJ1-2|TRBV19|TRBD1|-
TGTGCCAGTACCCTGGACAGGTCTAACTATGGCTACACCTTC
CASTLDRSNYGYTF
>TRBJ1-5|TRBV2|TRBD1|-
TGTGCCAGCAGTACCGGACAGGGGGCCGGTCAGCCCCAGCATTTT
CASSTGQGAGQPQHF
>TRBJ2-1|TRBV5-1|-|once
TGCGCCAGCAGCTTGGAAGCGGTCTCCTACAATGAGCAGTTCTTC
CASSLEAVSYNEQFF
>TRBJ2-5|TRBV5-1|-|-
TGCGCCAGCACCGAGTGGGACACTAAGCCCCAGTACTTC
CASTEWDTKPQYF
>TRBJ2-3|TRBV2|TRBD1|-
TGTGCCAGCAGTGAGCAAGTTCGGCAGGGGGCAGATACGCAGTATTTT
CASSEQVRQGADTQYF
>TRBJ1-5|TRBV15|-|-
TGTGCCACCAGCAGAGATGGGGGGGGCGGACAGCCCCAGCATTTT
CATSRDGGGGQPQHF
>TRBJ2-7|TRBV30|-|-
TGTGCCTGGAGTGTCGGTGGCGAGCAGTACTTC
CAWSVGGEQYF
>TRBJ2-7|TRBV6-1|TRBD1|-
TGTGCCAGCAAGTCGGGGACAGGCTCCTACGAGCAGTACTTC
CASKSGTGSYEQYF
>TRBJ2-3|TRBV4-2|TRBD2|few
TGTGCCAGCAGCCCCCTTAACGTACTAGCGGATACTAGCACAGATACGCAGTATTTT
CASSPLNVLADTSTDTQYF
>TRBJ2-5|TRBV11-2|TRBD2|-
TGTGCCAGCAGCTCACCTTCCACTAGCGCCTACCAAGAGACCCAGTACTTC
CASSSPSTSAYQETQYF
>TRBJ2-1|TRBV6-5|TRBD2|-
TGTGCCAGCAGGCGGACGGGGGGGAATGAGCAGTTCTTC
CASRRTGGNEQFF
>TRBJ2-6|TRBV16|-|-
TGTGCCAGCAGCCAATCTGAGGACTCTGGGGCCAACGTCCTGACTTTC
CASSQSEDSGANVLTF
>TRBJ2-7|TRBV9|TRBD1|few
TGTGCCAGCCTCATCCGGGACAGGGGGCAATACGAGCAGTACTTC
CASLIRDRGQYEQYF